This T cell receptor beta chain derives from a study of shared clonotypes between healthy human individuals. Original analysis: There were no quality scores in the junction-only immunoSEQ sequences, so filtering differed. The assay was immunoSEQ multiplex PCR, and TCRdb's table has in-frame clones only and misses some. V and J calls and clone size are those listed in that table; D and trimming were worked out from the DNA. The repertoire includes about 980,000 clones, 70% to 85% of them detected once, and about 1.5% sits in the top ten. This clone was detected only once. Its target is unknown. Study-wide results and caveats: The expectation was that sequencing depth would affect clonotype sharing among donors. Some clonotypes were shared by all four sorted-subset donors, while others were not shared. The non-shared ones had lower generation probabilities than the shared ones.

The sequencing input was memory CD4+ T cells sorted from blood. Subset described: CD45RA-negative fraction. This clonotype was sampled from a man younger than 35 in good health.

The CDR3: CASSTPGDSGNTIYF. CDR3 DNA sequence: TGTGCCAGCAGCACCCCGGGGGACTCTGGAAACACCATATATTTT. The gene calls are TRBV28 and TRBJ1-3; D may be TRBD1 (5 bases). V was clipped by 6 bases and J by 0 bases, with 12 bases between them. This CDR3 spans 15 amino acids. The germline V gene encodes CDR1 MDHEN and CDR2 SYDVKM.